The sample holds a few counts of the clone carrying this TCR beta chain. Antigen: not known. The PCR employed 60 Vbeta primers together with 13 Jbeta primers. Here immunoSEQ multiplex PCR was the method, and the copy in TCRdb shows in-frame clones only, minus some. The sample has some 96,000 clones, roughly three quarters seen once. The data stem from a study of cytomegalovirus exposure and HLA in healthy donors. Germline V CDR1 and CDR2: SGHRS, YFSETQ. The CDR3 spans 15 residues. Trimming took off 0 bases at V and 5 bases at J, with 15 bases between the two ends. The study, taken as a whole, reports: The authors listed roughly 150 TCR beta chains as cytomegalovirus-associated.

The gene calls are TRBV5-1 and TRBJ2-7, with D uncertain. The receptor comes from a female donor in good health and CMV-seronegative. What was sequenced was PBMCs. CDR3 sequence: CASSLGSSQGHEQYF. CDR3 nucleotides: TGCGCCAGCAGCTTGGGTAGTAGCCAAGGTCACGAGCAGTACTTC.